The next 19 T cell receptor beta chains were all read from a single sample in a study of CD8 T cells in ankylosing spondylitis. TCRdb passed the 5' RACE reads through MiXCR, listing each CDR3 protein once. Seen here are roughly 180,000 distinct CDR3 sequences, approximately 9% observed once, and the top ten hold more than 13%. Sequenced material: blood, either unsorted or a sorted T cell fraction (not recorded which). Every receptor here comes from a female donor with ankylosing spondylitis or in good health (not recorded which).

Only a few counts were recorded for this clonotype. The V call is TRBV24-1, the J call TRBJ2-2; 7 bases align to TRBD2. The V gene's germline CDR1 is KGHDR and CDR2 SFDVKD. V shed 6 bases and J 4 bases; nucleotides not matched to a gene: 13. The CDR3 sequence is 17 residues long. In DNA, the CDR3 is TGTGCCACCAGTCACCCACAGCCTAGCGGACTCACCGGGGAGCTGTTTTTT. Translation: CATSHPQPSGLTGELFF.

The chain couples TRBV2 to TRBJ2-7; D unresolved. V was trimmed by 7 bases and J by 0 bases, leaving 7 bases between them. Per germline, CDR1 SNHLY and CDR2 FYNNEI. The CDR3 spans 12 residues. CDR3: CASKVGSYEQYF. The CDR3 DNA reads as TGTGCCAGCAAGGTCGGCTCCTACGAGCAGTACTTC. Filled out from reference TRBV2 and TRBJ2-7, the complete variable domain reads EPEVTQTPSHQVTQMGQEVILRCVPISNHLYFYWYRQILGQKVEFLVSFYNNEISEKSEIFDDQFSVERPDGSNFTLKIRSTKLEDSAMYFCASKVGSYEQYFGPGTRLTVT.

The V gene is TRBV20-1, the J gene TRBJ2-3; 9 bases match TRBD1. The CDR3 is made up of 16 amino acids. Per germline, CDR1 DFQATT and CDR2 SNEGSKA (reference sequence). V was clipped by 6 bases and J by 2 bases; unmatched bases: 12. As DNA, the CDR3 is TGCAGTGCAAGGACAGGGGCCCTAGCGGTCACAGATACGCAGTATTTT. As protein: CSARTGALAVTDTQYF.

The J gene is TRBJ1-1, the V gene TRBV20-1; D unclear. V was cut by 7 bases and J by 5 bases, with 11 bases left in between. This CDR3 has 11 residues. Germline V gives CDR1 DFQATT, CDR2 SNEGSKA (reference sequence). The CDR3 sequence: CSVAVETEAFF. The CDR3 DNA reads TGCAGTGTAGCGGTGGAAACTGAAGCTTTCTTT.

The chain employs TRBV4-1 and TRBJ1-2; a possible D gene is TRBD1 (6 bases). The V and J ends lost 0 bases and 1 base respectively, with 9 bases between them. Germline-derived CDR1 and CDR2 are MGHRA and YSYEKL. The CDR3 length is 15 residues. The CDR3 DNA reads TGCGCCAGCAGCCAAGATGACAGGAGTAACTATGGCTACACCTTC. Its protein is CASSQDDRSNYGYTF.

The CDR3 nucleotides are TGCGCCAGCAGCCAAGAAGCAGGGAGGAAGGGTGGCTACACCTTC. Its protein is CASSQEAGRKGGYTF. The rearrangement links TRBV4-1 to TRBJ1-2; D possibly corresponds to TRBD1 (5 bases). V was trimmed by 0 bases and J by 7 bases, leaving 15 bases between them. This CDR3 spans 15 amino acids. Germline-derived CDR1 and CDR2 are MGHRA and YSYEKL.

The chain links TRBV27 to TRBJ2-7; 14 bases are a match to TRBD2. The CDR3 length is 17 residues. The V gene's germline CDR1 is MNHEY and CDR2 SMNVEV (reference sequence). V dropped 4 bases and J dropped 1; count of bases not matched to a gene: 6. The CDR3 coding sequence is TGTGCCAGCAGTTCGGGACTAGCGGGGGCAGTGTCCTACGAGCAGTACTTC. Its protein product is CASSSGLAGAVSYEQYF.

This clonotype has a handful of counts. The genes are TRBV28 and TRBJ2-7; 7 bases agree with TRBD1. V shed 5 bases, J shed 4 bases, and the junction held 8 bases outside the gene matches. The CDR3 consists of 14 residues. Germline loops: CDR1 MDHEN, CDR2 SYDVKM. The CDR3 coding sequence is TGTGCCAGCAGTCTGCTGACAGGGCTGTACGAGCAGTACTTC. Translation: CASSLLTGLYEQYF.

This rearrangement joins TRBV20-1 to TRBJ2-3, with D tentatively TRBD1 (5 bases). The CDR3 is made up of 15 amino acids. The germline V and J ends were trimmed by 6 bases and 4 bases, with 20 bases remaining between them. Germline lookup yields CDR1 DFQATT and CDR2 SNEGSKA (reference sequence). The chain's CDR3 is CSAGGHPRLPDTQYF. CDR3 in DNA: TGCAGTGCCGGTGGACACCCTCGCCTACCAGATACGCAGTATTTT.

The table lists this clonotype with many counts. The chain employs TRBV7-2 and TRBJ2-1, with 13 positions matching TRBD2. Germline V gene lookup returns CDR1 SGHTA and CDR2 FQGNSA. V shed 1 base, J shed 8 bases, and the junction held 2 bases outside the gene matches. The CDR3 totals 15 residues. Here the CDR3 DNA reads TGTGCCAGCAGCTTAGGGACTAGCGGGAGTTATGAGCAGTTCTTC. Translated, it gives CASSLGTSGSYEQFF. Full variable domain (outside the CDR3, taken from reference TRBV7-2 and TRBJ2-1): GAGVSQSPSNKVTEKGKDVELRCDPISGHTALYWYRQSLGQGLEFLIYFQGNSAPDKSGLPSDRFSAERTGGSVSTLTIQRTQQEDSAVYLCASSLGTSGSYEQFFGPGTRLTVL.

This clonotype was observed many times. The chain uses TRBV2 and TRBJ2-3; D remains unclear. The germline V gene has CDR1 SNHLY and CDR2 FYNNEI. The CDR3 sequence is 12 residues long. V was cut by 1 base and J by 2 bases, with 1 base left in between. CDR3 sequence (DNA): TGTGCCAGCAGTGAAGTCACAGATACGCAGTATTTT. It specifies CASSEVTDTQYF. Using reference TRBV2 and TRBJ2-3 for the parts outside the CDR3, the full variable domain is EPEVTQTPSHQVTQMGQEVILRCVPISNHLYFYWYRQILGQKVEFLVSFYNNEISEKSEIFDDQFSVERPDGSNFTLKIRSTKLEDSAMYFCASSEVTDTQYFGPGTRLTVL.

This rearrangement joins TRBV6-1 to TRBJ1-2; possible D gene TRBD1, 5 bases. CDR3 length: 14 residues. V shed 5 bases and J shed 8 bases, with 18 bases lying between them. Germline CDR1 reads MNHNS; CDR2 reads SASEGT. For the CDR3, the DNA is TGTGCCAGCAGTCGACGAACAGGTGCACAGGGCTACACCTTC. Protein: CASSRRTGAQGYTF.

This clonotype was detected ten times or more. The chain recombines TRBV9 with TRBJ2-3; D ambiguous. Deletions cut 0 bases from V and 1 base from J, with 3 bases between. CDR3 length: 13 amino acids. The germline V gene has CDR1 SGDLS and CDR2 YYNGEE. The CDR3 DNA is TGTGCCAGCAGCGTAGTTGGCACAGATACGCAGTATTTT. Protein: CASSVVGTDTQYF.

The chain employs TRBV7-2 and TRBJ2-5, with 11 bases lining up with TRBD2. V was pared by 4 bases and J by 2 bases, with 3 bases of the junction left unmatched. The CDR3 loop spans 15 amino acids. Germline CDR1 reads SGHTA; CDR2 reads FQGNSA. In DNA form, the CDR3 reads TGTGCCAGCAGCTCGACTAGCGGGAAACAAGAGACCCAGTACTTC. Its protein product is CASSSTSGKQETQYF.

The rearrangement uses TRBV20-1 and TRBJ2-7, with TRBD2 matching over 13 bases. The CDR3 totals 16 residues. Germline-derived CDR1 and CDR2 are DFQATT and SNEGSKA (reference sequence). V was pared by 0 bases and J by 6 bases, with 8 bases of the junction left unmatched. The CDR3 loop reads CSARDRTSGRFLEQYF. The CDR3, as DNA: TGCAGTGCTAGAGATCGGACTAGCGGGAGATTTCTCGAGCAGTACTTC.

This clonotype showed up just once. The rearrangement uses TRBV2 and TRBJ2-7; tentatively, D is TRBD2 (5 bases). Germline V lookup: CDR1 SNHLY, CDR2 FYNNEI. The V end lost 2 bases, the J end lost 4 bases, and 18 bases lay between the germline ends. The CDR3 has 16 amino acids. The CDR3 sequence: CASSEMAASPRYEQYF. CDR3 DNA: TGTGCCAGCAGTGAAATGGCCGCTAGCCCTCGTTACGAGCAGTACTTC. Full variable domain (remainder filled in from reference TRBV2 and TRBJ2-7): EPEVTQTPSHQVTQMGQEVILRCVPISNHLYFYWYRQILGQKVEFLVSFYNNEISEKSEIFDDQFSVERPDGSNFTLKIRSTKLEDSAMYFCASSEMAASPRYEQYFGPGTRLTVT.

The chain joins TRBV15 to TRBJ2-1; D might be TRBD2 (5 bases). CDR3 length: 16 amino acids. The germline CDR1 and CDR2 sequences are LNHNV and YYDKDF (reference sequence). Trimming left V 3 bases short and J 2 bases short, with 14 bases between. In DNA form, the CDR3 reads TGTGCCACCAGCAGCAGACGGGATCCTCCCTACAATGAGCAGTTCTTC. It translates to CATSSRRDPPYNEQFF.

This chain links TRBV12-3 or TRBV12-4 with TRBJ1-2; D remains ambiguous. V lost 8 bases to trimming and J lost 6 bases, with 22 bases between them. The CDR3 consists of 15 residues. CDR3 nucleotides: TGTGCCAGCCTTATCTCTCCACTTCGAGCGGATGGCTACACCTTC. Its protein product is CASLISPLRADGYTF.

This chain joins TRBV11-2 and TRBJ2-3, with D possibly matching TRBD2 (5 bases). Germline V gene lookup returns CDR1 SGHAT and CDR2 FQNNGV. Trimming took 0 bases from V and 5 from J, leaving 12 bases between them. The CDR3 contains 15 residues. DNA for the CDR3: TGTGCCAGCAGCTTAGAATGGGGAGTCGGAGATACGCAGTATTTT. Translation gives CASSLEWGVGDTQYF.